A selection of T cell receptor beta chains follows, all from one sample in a study of T cell repertoires in cytomegalovirus infection. TCRdb redid the calling of the reads with MiXCR, one entry per CDR3 protein. Of approximately 250,000 distinct CDR3 sequences in the sample, 9% to 15% are singletons; the top ten hold 1.5% to 2%. Sequenced input: PBMCs. The receptors were sampled from a human donor in good health (CMV status not recorded). Some clones in this sample may be carry-over from other donors' samples. Both conserved end residues are part of each CDR3. The order of the fields is V gene, clone size, J gene, D gene, CDR3 DNA, CDR3 protein. The D gene is left open where the match is weak. Size is stated for part of the rows, as once, few or many counts, or as a class when the clone is expanded.

TRBV4-3	many	TRBJ1-1	-	TGCGCCAGCAGCCAAGATGGGCGCTTGGACACTGAAGCTTTCTTT	CASSQDGRLDTEAFF
TRBV28	few	TRBJ2-1	TRBD2	TGTGCCAGCAGTCCCCTAGCGGGAGGGCGGAATGAGCAGTTCTTC	CASSPLAGGRNEQFF
TRBV5-1	-	TRBJ1-6	TRBD1	TGCGCCAGCAGCATTGGACAGGGTGTAGATAATTCACCCCTCCACTTT	CASSIGQGVDNSPLHF
TRBV7-2	many	TRBJ2-7	-	TGTGCCAGCAGCTTAGATCTGAGCTCCTACGAGCAGTACTTC	CASSLDLSSYEQYF
TRBV6-6	few	TRBJ1-6	-	TGTGCCAGCAGTTACAGGGGGGTTAATTCACCCCTCCACTTT	CASSYRGVNSPLHF
TRBV3-1	few	TRBJ2-1	TRBD2	TGTGCCAGCAGCCAAGTCGCCATAACTAGCGGGAGGGCCAGTGAGCAGTTCTTC	CASSQVAITSGRASEQFF
TRBV7-9	many	TRBJ1-2	-	TGTGCCAGCAGCTTAGGGGCTCCCGGCTATGGCTACACCTTC	CASSLGAPGYGYTF
TRBV5-5	-	TRBJ1-1	-	TGTGCCAGCAGCTTGACAGGGATGACGACTGAAGCTTTCTTT	CASSLTGMTTEAFF
TRBV6-2/TRBV6-3	few	TRBJ2-5	-	TGTGCCAGCAGTGCAGCGCAAGAGACCCAGTACTTC	CASSAAQETQYF
TRBV6-5	few	TRBJ2-7	TRBD2	TGTGCCAGCAGTTACTCGGCTAGCGGGGGGGTCCTCGGGGGCGAGCAGTACTTC	CASSYSASGGVLGGEQYF
TRBV2	many	TRBJ1-4	-	TGTGCCAGCAAAGGGCTCGTTAATGAAAAACTGTTTTTT	CASKGLVNEKLFF
TRBV2	few	TRBJ2-2	-	TGTGCCAGCAGTGTTACCGCTGGGGACTTATACACCGGGGAGCTGTTTTTT	CASSVTAGDLYTGELFF
TRBV4-2	many	TRBJ2-5	-	TGTGCCAGCAGCCATGAAACGGGCCCCGAGCGTAACCAAGAGACCCAGTACTTC	CASSHETGPERNQETQYF
TRBV20-1	few	TRBJ2-3	-	TGCAGTGCACCAAGCCCACAGGGAGATACGCAGTATTTT	CSAPSPQGDTQYF
TRBV6-5	once	TRBJ1-3	-	TGTGCCAGCAGTCACAACGGGGGACGGACAAACACCATATATTTT	CASSHNGGRTNTIYF
TRBV12-5	many	TRBJ1-5	TRBD1	TGTGCTAGTGGTTTGGCCCGAGCCGGGACAGGGGAGAATCAGCCCCAGCATTTT	CASGLARAGTGENQPQHF
TRBV28	-	TRBJ2-5	-	TGTGCCAGCAGCCTAAGGGGGGCAACCTCTTTCCAAGAGACCCAGTACTTC	CASSLRGATSFQETQYF